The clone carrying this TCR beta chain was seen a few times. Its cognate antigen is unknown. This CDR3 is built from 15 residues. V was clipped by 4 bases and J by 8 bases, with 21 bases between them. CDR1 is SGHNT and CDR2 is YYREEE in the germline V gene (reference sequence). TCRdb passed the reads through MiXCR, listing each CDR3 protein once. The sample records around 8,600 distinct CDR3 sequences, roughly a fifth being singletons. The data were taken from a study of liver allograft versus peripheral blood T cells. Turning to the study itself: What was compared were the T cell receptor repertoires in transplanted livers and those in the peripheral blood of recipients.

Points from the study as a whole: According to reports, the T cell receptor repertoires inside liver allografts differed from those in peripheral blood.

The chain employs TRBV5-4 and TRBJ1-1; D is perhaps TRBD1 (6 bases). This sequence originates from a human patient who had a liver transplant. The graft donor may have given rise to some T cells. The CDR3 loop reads CASSPPGGPGPEAFF. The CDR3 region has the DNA TGTGCCAGCAGCCCCCCTGGGGGGCCCGGGCCCGAAGCTTTCTTT.